This T cell receptor (beta chain) is from a study of blood T cell repertoires in COVID-19. On the study more broadly: Acute and convalescent COVID-19 specimens originated in the United States, Italy and Spain. PBMCs, B-cell-depleted T cells, or T cells were the source of the cDNA or gDNA that made up the material.

How the authors handled the data: Amplified reference gene primers provided the basis for estimating nucleated cell counts. Some clones are missing from TCRdb's copy, which holds only in-frame ones; the method was immunoSEQ multiplex PCR. That table supplies the V and J calls and clone size; D and trimming were determined from the DNA. The table lists some 400,000 clones, roughly 89% of them singletons. Germline values: CDR1 SGDLS, CDR2 YYNGEE. V dropped 0 bases and J dropped 7 bases, with 11 bases sitting between them. The CDR3 has 14 residues. Source material: peripheral blood. The chain carries TRBV9 and TRBJ2-1; perhaps TRBD2 as D (5 bases). The receptor's source is a man younger than 35 with active or convalescent COVID-19. The CDR3 sequence is CASSVGPGGNEQFF. In DNA form, the CDR3 reads TGTGCCAGCAGCGTAGGGCCAGGCGGGAATGAGCAGTTCTTC.